Described below is a single TCR beta chain sequence and its context. It has no known antigen specificity. The record has no base qualities; no much larger clone is one base away. As encoded in the germline V gene (reference sequence), CDR1 is LNHDA while CDR2 is SQIVND. V lost 4 bases and J lost 3 bases, and the count of bases not matched to a germline gene is 3. Reading from cysteine to phenylalanine, the CDR3 counts 14 amino acids. Of the read, only the CDR3 DNA is kept; its 42 bases are in frame from base 1. The library was obtained by PCR. TCR sequencing of DNA from cultured CD4+ T cells used the Oncomine TCR Beta short-read assay at the Johns Hopkins FTIC core. The QIAamp micro DNA kit was used to extract genomic DNA from the cultured CD4+ T cells. Oncomine TCR Beta libraries from cultured CD4+ T cells were pooled with unique dual indexes and sequenced on an Illumina iSeq 100. Regarding the original processing steps: Non-productive sequences were filtered out, and CDR3s that did not start with C, did not end with F or W, or were shorter than 7 amino acids were discarded. Antigen-specific clonotypes were identified using the MANAFEST web application through comparison of peptide-stimulated wells with reference and other culture wells. An FDR below 0.05, an odds ratio above 5, and a productive frequency above 0.1% in at least two of three replicate wells were required for clones to be considered positive. A clonotype counted as cross-reactive if it showed significant expansion both in the SARS-CoV-2 spike wells and in at least one common cold coronavirus spike condition. Levenshtein distances (stringdist) and unrooted phylogenetic trees (ape) in R version 3.6.1 were used to assess CDR3 homology. TCRdb reworked the public reads: Q25 trimming with fastp, MiXCR clone assembly, productive beta chains retained. Every entry covers one CDR3 protein and lists the most common genes and DNA from its rows. The V and J calls reflect TCRdb's pipeline rather than the authors' work. In this sample the table shows approximately 15,000 distinct CDR3 sequences, approximately 61% of which occur a single time. The ten largest clones represent 7.4% of the sample.

Interpreted using the paper, the treatment or condition label stands for: 10-day PBMC culture with coronavirus spike peptide pools or control peptides (ViraFEST assay). The ViraFEST assay was used in the study, in which antigen-specific T cells were expanded with peptide pools and expanded clonotypes were subsequently identified by TCR sequencing. The positive SARS-CoV-2 PCR tests of the convalescent patients were dated from March to December 2020, before the Alpha, Beta and Delta variants emerged in the United States. Each well held millions of PBMCs cultured with 9 to 10 ug/ml peptide pools in IMDM containing around 5% human AB serum and approximately 10 IU/ml IL-2. Half of the culture medium was replaced with fresh IL-2-containing medium on days 3 and 7. CD4+ T cells were isolated after roughly 10 days of culture through negative selection using the EasySep CD4+ T cell isolation kit. Ficoll-Paque Plus gradient centrifugation was used to isolate PBMCs from whole blood, and the isolated PBMCs were then either used fresh or cryopreserved at -140C. In general, triplicate wells were set up for every culture condition.

These data are taken from a study of vaccination and CD4 T cells after COVID-19 (dated by TCRdb to the early 2020s). In the study overall: Convalescent patients had a positive SARS-CoV-2 result on nasal swab PCR, and of these patients, several had mild disease and one had severe disease. Six males and four females were included in the convalescent cohort, with two Hispanic individuals, seven Caucasians, two Asians and one multiracial person represented. Two doses of either the Pfizer-BioNTech BNT162b2 vaccine (n=8) or the Moderna mRNA-1273 vaccine (n=2) were administered to participants. Post-COVID blood samples from convalescent patients were collected a median of around 110 days after diagnosis, with a range of 35 to 161 days. Post-vaccine blood samples were collected a median of approximately 77 days after the second vaccine dose, ranging from roughly 12 to 250 days. Overlapping spike peptide pools from SARS-CoV-2 and from the common cold coronaviruses HCoV-NL63, HCoV-OC43 and HCoV-229E were used as culture stimuli. As controls, cultures received a CEFX viral epitope pool (the positive control), an HIV-1 Nef peptide pool (the negative control), or no peptide at all. In around nine COVID-19 convalescent patients and a few infection-naive healthy vaccine recipients, the spike-specific CD4+ TCR repertoire before mRNA vaccination was compared with the repertoire after mRNA vaccination. Broad study findings and their caveats: Among the post-vaccine SARS-CoV-2-reactive clones in convalescent patients, a median around 85% showed up only after vaccination, which suggests vaccine-specific priming. The study included relatively few convalescent patients and did not analyze early timepoints after natural infection. Of the vaccine-specific clones in convalescent patients, 304 of 307, or nearly all, reacted only to SARS-CoV-2 spike and did not cross-react with common cold coronaviruses. Although the median number of SARS-CoV-2-reactive clonotypes went up from fewer than 25 after infection to 38 after vaccination, the increase was not significant.

The chain employs TRBV19 and TRBJ1-2, with TRBD1 identical over 9 junction bases. Sequencing was carried out using CD4+ T cells from blood, cultured in vitro. The source of this sequence is a human donor who had recovered from COVID-19. The nucleotides are TGTGCCAGTAGTAGACGGGACAGGGACTATGGCTACACCTTC. This encodes CASSRRDRDYGYTF.